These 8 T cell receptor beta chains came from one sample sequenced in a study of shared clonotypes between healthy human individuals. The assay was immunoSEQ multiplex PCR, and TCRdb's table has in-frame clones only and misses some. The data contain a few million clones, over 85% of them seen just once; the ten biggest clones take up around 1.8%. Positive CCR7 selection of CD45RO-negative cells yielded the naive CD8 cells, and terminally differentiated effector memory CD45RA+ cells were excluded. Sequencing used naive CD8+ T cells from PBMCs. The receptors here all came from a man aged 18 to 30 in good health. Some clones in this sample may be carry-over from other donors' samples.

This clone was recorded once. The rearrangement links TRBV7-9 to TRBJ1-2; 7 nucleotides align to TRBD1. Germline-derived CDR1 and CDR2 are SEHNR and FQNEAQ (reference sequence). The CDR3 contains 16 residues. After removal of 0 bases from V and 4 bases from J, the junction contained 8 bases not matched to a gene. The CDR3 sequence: CASSLALEGAGYGYTF. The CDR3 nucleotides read TGTGCCAGCAGCTTAGCGCTGGAGGGGGCAGGCTATGGCTACACCTTC.

Here the CDR3 DNA reads TGTGCCAGCAGCTTATCCGGGGGACGCTTCGTAGCGGAGCGGAACAATGAGCAGTTCTTC. As protein: CASSLSGGRFVAERNNEQFF. This sequence joins TRBV7-8 and TRBJ2-1; D may be TRBD2 (6 bases). The V gene lost 2 bases and the J gene lost 5 bases, with 28 bases spanning the gap. Germline V gives CDR1 SGHVS, CDR2 FQNEAQ. The CDR3 runs 20 residues.

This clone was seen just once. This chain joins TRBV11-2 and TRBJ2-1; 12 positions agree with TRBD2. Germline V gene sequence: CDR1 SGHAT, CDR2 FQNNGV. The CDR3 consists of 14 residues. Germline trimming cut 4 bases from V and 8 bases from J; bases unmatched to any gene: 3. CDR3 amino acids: CASSSSGREDEQFF. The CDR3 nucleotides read TGTGCCAGCAGCTCTAGCGGGAGGGAGGATGAGCAGTTCTTC.

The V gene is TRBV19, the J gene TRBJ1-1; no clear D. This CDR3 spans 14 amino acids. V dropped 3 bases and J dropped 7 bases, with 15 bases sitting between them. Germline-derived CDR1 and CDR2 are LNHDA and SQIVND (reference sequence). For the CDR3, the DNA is TGTGCCAGTAGTATGTTACCGCCCGGCAGTGAAGCTTTCTTT. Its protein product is CASSMLPPGSEAFF.

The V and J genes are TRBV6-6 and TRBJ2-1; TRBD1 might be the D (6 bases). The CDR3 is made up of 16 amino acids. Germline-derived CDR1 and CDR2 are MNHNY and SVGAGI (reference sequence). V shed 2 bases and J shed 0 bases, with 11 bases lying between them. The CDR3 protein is CASSYTGLVSYNEQFF. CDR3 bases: TGTGCCAGCAGTTACACAGGGTTGGTCTCCTACAATGAGCAGTTCTTC.

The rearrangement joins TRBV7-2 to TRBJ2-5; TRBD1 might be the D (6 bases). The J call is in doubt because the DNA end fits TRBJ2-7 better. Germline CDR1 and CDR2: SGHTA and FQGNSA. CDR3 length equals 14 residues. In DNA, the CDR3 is TGTGCCAGCAGCTCCCGGGACAAGGGTCACGAGCAGTACTTC. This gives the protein CASSSRDKGHEQYF.

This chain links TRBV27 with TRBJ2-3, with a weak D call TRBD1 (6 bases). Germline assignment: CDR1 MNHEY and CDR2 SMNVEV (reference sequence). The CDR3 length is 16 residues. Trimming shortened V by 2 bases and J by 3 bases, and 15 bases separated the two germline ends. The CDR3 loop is CASSLLHLTGTDTQYF. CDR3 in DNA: TGTGCCAGCAGTTTACTCCATCTTACAGGGACAGATACGCAGTATTTT.

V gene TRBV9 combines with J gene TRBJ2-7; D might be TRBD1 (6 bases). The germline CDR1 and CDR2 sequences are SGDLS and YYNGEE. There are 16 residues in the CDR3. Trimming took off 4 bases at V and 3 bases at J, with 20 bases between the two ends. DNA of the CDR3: TGTGCCAGCAGCTCGCATTTGTCAGGGGACGGCTACGAGCAGTACTTC. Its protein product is CASSSHLSGDGYEQYF.